This T cell receptor (beta chain) comes out of a study of cytomegalovirus exposure and HLA in healthy donors. Study-level points and caveats: For presence/absence analyses, sequencing depth was assumed to be roughly uniform across donors.

60 Vbeta and 13 Jbeta primers were used in PCR. Clones were sequenced by immunoSEQ multiplex PCR, and TCRdb holds only the in-frame ones, with some missing. In the table there are about 150,000 clones, just under 75% of which are singletons. The germline V gene encodes CDR1 MDHEN and CDR2 SYDVKM. V was cut by 6 bases and J by 3 bases, with 17 bases left in between. CDR3 length equals 15 residues. As for this clone: The antigen is unknown.

The clonotype originates from a woman in her late teens or twenties in good health and CMV-seronegative. Sequencing was carried out using PBMCs. This chain connects TRBV28 to TRBJ1-1, with D possibly being TRBD1 (5 bases). CDR3 sequence reads: CASSPRGLRYTEAFF. The CDR3 nucleotides read TGTGCCAGCAGCCCAAGGGGCCTCCGATACACTGAAGCTTTCTTT.